A selection of T cell receptor beta chains follows, all from one sample in a study of T cell responses to AZD1222 COVID-19 vaccine. Sequencing was performed with immunoSEQ multiplex PCR; in TCRdb, only in-frame clones are kept and a portion is missing. The sample contains 120,000 or so clones, 80% to 90% of which appear only once. The sequencing used peripheral blood, collected on day 0 of AZD1222 vaccination. The source is an adult in good health. Both conserved end residues are part of each CDR3. A D gene is named only where the DNA matches it firmly. Rows give clone size only sometimes, using once, few, many, or a class for an expanded clone.

CASSQDSKRFKRNTEAFF,TGTGCCAGCAGCCAAGATAGTAAGAGGTTTAAGAGGAACACTGAAGCTTTCTTT,18,-,-,TRBV3-1/TRBV3-2,TRBJ1-1
CASIRFGLAGGTDTQYF,TGTGCCAGCATTCGGTTTGGACTAGCGGGAGGCACAGATACGCAGTATTTT,17,TRBD2,-,TRBV27,TRBJ2-3
CASSISGSQPQHF,TGTGCCAGTAGTATCTCGGGGTCTCAGCCCCAGCATTTT,13,-,once,TRBV19,TRBJ1-5
CSVEYWGLAGYTQYF,TGCAGCGTTGAATATTGGGGACTAGCGGGGTATACGCAGTATTTT,15,TRBD2,-,TRBV29-1,TRBJ2-3
CASSSTYADTQYF,TGTGCCAGCAGCTCTACCTATGCAGATACGCAGTATTTT,13,-,few,TRBV7-3,TRBJ2-3
CASSQGQGATGNTIYF,TGTGCCAGCTCACAGGGACAGGGGGCGACTGGAAACACCATATATTTT,16,TRBD1,-,TRBV18,TRBJ1-3
CASSSRTVNSPLHF,TGTGCCAGCAGCTCCAGGACAGTTAATTCACCCCTCCACTTT,14,-,-,TRBV5-4,TRBJ1-6
CASSAQGNPTNEKLFF,TGTGCCAGCAGCGCACAGGGGAACCCAACTAATGAAAAACTGTTTTTT,16,TRBD1,-,TRBV9,TRBJ1-4
CALTRAVYNEQFF,TGTGCCCTCACTAGGGCGGTCTACAATGAGCAGTTCTTC,13,-,-,TRBV15,TRBJ2-1
CASSQGGYNEQFF,TGCGCCAGCAGCCAGGGGGGGTACAATGAGCAGTTCTTC,13,TRBD2,-,TRBV4-1,TRBJ2-1
CATSDLTGAVTGELFF,TGTGCCACCAGTGATTTAACAGGGGCGGTCACCGGGGAGCTGTTTTTT,16,TRBD1,-,TRBV24-1,TRBJ2-2
CASSLGGANIQYF,TGTGCCAGCAGCTTGGGAGGGGCCAACATTCAGTACTTC,13,TRBD2,-,TRBV11-2,TRBJ2-4
CASSEPSGGEQFF,TGCGCCAGCAGCGAACCTTCGGGTGGTGAGCAGTTCTTC,13,-,-,TRBV5-1,TRBJ2-1
CASSQEQGNYNEQFF,TGTGCCAGCAGCCAAGAACAGGGAAACTACAATGAGCAGTTCTTC,15,-,-,TRBV14,TRBJ2-1
CASSLDRVFTEAFF,TGTGCCAGCAGCTTAGACAGGGTCTTCACTGAAGCTTTCTTT,14,-,-,TRBV7-9,TRBJ1-1
CASSLVSGPYEQYF,TGTGCCAGCAGCTTAGTTTCAGGGCCCTACGAGCAGTACTTC,14,-,-,TRBV7-8,TRBJ2-7
CASSLSVLGGELFF,TGCGCCAGCAGCTTATCTGTATTGGGCGGGGAGCTGTTTTTT,14,-,-,TRBV5-1,TRBJ2-2
CASSPTGVNTEAFF,TGTGCCAGCAGCCCGACAGGAGTGAACACTGAAGCTTTCTTT,14,-,-,TRBV3-1/TRBV3-2,TRBJ1-1
CASSVTSGNNEQFF,TGTGCCAGCAGCGTAACTTCAGGGAACAATGAGCAGTTCTTC,14,-,-,TRBV9,TRBJ2-1
CASRTSTNEKLFF,TGTGCCAGCAGGACCTCAACTAATGAAAAACTGTTTTTT,13,-,-,TRBV28,TRBJ1-4
CASSLVGTNNSPLHF,TGTGCCAGCAGTTTAGTGGGTACGAATAATTCACCCCTCCACTTT,15,-,-,TRBV27,TRBJ1-6
CAISEAVSNQPQHF,TGTGCCATCAGTGAGGCCGTTAGCAATCAGCCCCAGCATTTT,14,-,-,TRBV10-3,TRBJ1-5
CASSQDQGNSYNEQFF,TGCGCCAGCAGCCAAGACCAGGGGAATTCCTACAATGAGCAGTTCTTC,16,-,-,TRBV4-1,TRBJ2-1
CASSVRTVSSYNEQFF,TGTGCCAGCAGCGTCCGGACAGTGAGCTCCTACAATGAGCAGTTCTTC,16,-,-,TRBV7-9,TRBJ2-1
CASSLGPTGLNTEAFF,TGTGCCAGCAGCTTAGGTCCGACAGGGCTGAACACTGAAGCTTTCTTT,16,TRBD1,-,TRBV7-2,TRBJ1-1
CASSLVGLGGYTF,TGTGCCAGCAGTTTAGTAGGACTCGGAGGCTACACCTTC,13,-,-,TRBV27,TRBJ1-2
CASHRQAGGSADTQYF,TGTGCCAGCCATAGACAGGCAGGGGGGAGTGCAGATACGCAGTATTTT,16,-,once,TRBV13,TRBJ2-3
CASSKERTLGDQPQHF,TGTGCCAGCAGCAAAGAGAGGACACTCGGGGATCAGCCCCAGCATTTT,16,-,-,TRBV21-1,TRBJ1-5
CASSLSGRGGGYTF,TGTGCCAGCAGTTTAAGTGGTCGGGGGGGTGGCTACACCTTC,14,-,-,TRBV28,TRBJ1-2
CASSITGTYTGELFF,TGTGCCAGCAGCATAACCGGGACATACACCGGGGAGCTGTTTTTT,15,-,-,TRBV5-6,TRBJ2-2
CASSPTGGVFNEQFF,TGTGCCAGCAGCCCCACCGGGGGAGTATTTAATGAGCAGTTCTTC,15,-,-,TRBV11-2,TRBJ2-1
CATQPGQANTEAFF,TGTGCCACCCAGCCGGGACAAGCGAACACTGAAGCTTTCTTT,14,-,-,TRBV10-3,TRBJ1-1
CASSYAAGANYGYTF,TGTGCCAGCAGTTACGCGGCAGGGGCTAACTATGGCTACACCTTC,15,-,-,TRBV6-5,TRBJ1-2
CASSATLLAGAGPYEQYF,TGTGCCAGCAGCGCAACATTACTAGCGGGAGCAGGACCTTACGAGCAGTACTTC,18,TRBD2,few,TRBV3-1/TRBV3-2,TRBJ2-7
CASSLEAGDVNEQFF,TGCGCCAGCAGCTTGGAGGCGGGAGACGTCAATGAGCAGTTCTTC,15,TRBD2,-,TRBV5-1,TRBJ2-1
CASSSSSQGRTQYF,TGTGCCAGCAGCTCAAGCTCACAGGGGAGGACCCAGTACTTC,14,TRBD1,-,TRBV7-8,TRBJ2-5
CATLLSGMAGELFF,TGTGCCACCCTATTAAGCGGGATGGCCGGGGAGCTGTTTTTT,14,TRBD2,-,TRBV27,TRBJ2-2
CSVDVQRTEAFF,TGCAGCGTTGACGTACAGCGCACTGAAGCTTTCTTT,12,-,-,TRBV29-1,TRBJ1-1
CASRKGRTRGEEQYF,TGTGCCAGTAGGAAGGGCCGGACTAGAGGGGAAGAGCAGTACTTC,15,TRBD2,-,TRBV19,TRBJ2-7
CASSRQGAQEQYF,TGTGCCAGCAGTCGTCAGGGGGCGCAAGAGCAGTACTTC,13,TRBD1,-,TRBV6-2/TRBV6-3,TRBJ2-7
CAISVDRYNQPQHF,TGTGCCATCAGTGTGGACCGATACAATCAGCCCCAGCATTTT,14,-,-,TRBV10-3,TRBJ1-5
CASSRQARNTEAFF,TGTGCCAGCAGTCGACAGGCCCGGAACACTGAAGCTTTCTTT,14,-,-,TRBV6-5,TRBJ1-1
CASSSSGRDRHRGPQHF,-,17,-,-,TRBV28,TRBJ1-5
CASRPGTGGQVEQFF,TGTGCCAGTAGGCCTGGGACGGGAGGCCAGGTTGAGCAGTTCTTC,15,TRBD2,-,TRBV19,TRBJ2-1
CASSPRTSGYNEQFF,TGTGCCAGCAGCCCTCGGACTAGCGGCTACAATGAGCAGTTCTTC,15,TRBD2,-,TRBV4-2,TRBJ2-1
CASSLEAGRSYNEQFF,TGCGCCAGCAGCTTGGAGGCGGGCAGGTCCTACAATGAGCAGTTCTTC,16,-,-,TRBV5-1,TRBJ2-1
CASSQGARGNQPQHF,TGTGCCAGCAGCCAAGGGGCTCGGGGAAATCAGCCCCAGCATTTT,15,-,-,TRBV2,TRBJ1-5